This T cell receptor beta chain was recovered during a study of blood T cell repertoires in COVID-19. Across the study: COVID-19 samples, acute and convalescent, were from the United States, Italy and Spain. Nucleic acid was either cDNA or gDNA, and it came from T cells, B-cell-depleted T cells, or PBMCs.

In the original workflow: Counts of nucleated cells, estimated from reference gene primer amplification, were obtained. Method: immunoSEQ multiplex PCR; TCRdb's copy keeps in-frame clones and lacks some. That table gives V, J and clone size, and the DNA gave D and trimming. The profile shows 150,000 to 200,000 clones, approximately 89% of them singletons. Material for sequencing was peripheral blood. The clonotype was recovered from a man between 65 and 85 years old with acute or convalescent COVID-19.

CDR3 region: CASSPSGSYEQYF. The CDR3 DNA reads TGTGCCAGCAGCCCTTCAGGGTCCTACGAGCAGTACTTC. The chain has TRBV3-1 (or the pseudogene TRBV3-2) and TRBJ2-7, with D possibly being TRBD1 (5 bases). The V end was cut by 4 bases, the J end by 1 base, with 8 bases between. In germline, CDR1 is LGHDT, CDR2 YNNKEL (reference sequence). The CDR3 contains 13 residues.